A single sample gave rise to the 25 T cell receptor beta chains below, sequenced in a study of CD8+ T cells in alopecia areata. Reverse transcribed after extraction, RNA yielded cDNA as the sequencing template. Clones were sequenced by immunoSEQ multiplex PCR, and TCRdb holds only the in-frame ones, with some missing. Of around 100,000 clones listed, 80% to 90% are singletons. Noted treatment: oral pan-JAK inhibitor, 5-10 mg twice daily. This material consisted of CD8+ T cells sorted from blood, taken between weeks 30 and 35, from a patient treated with tofacitinib. These receptors originate from a human donor with alopecia areata.

The chain recombines TRBV4-2 with TRBJ1-6, with D uncertain. The CDR3 has 13 amino acids. CDR1 and CDR2 (germline): LGHNA, YNFKEQ. V was shortened by 3 bases and J by 6 bases, with 6 bases between the two germline ends. DNA for the CDR3: TGTGCCAGCAGCCACTACGGTAATTCACCCCTCCACTTT. Protein product: CASSHYGNSPLHF.

This rearrangement joins TRBV7-9 to TRBJ2-7; D remains unclear. V lost 1 base and J 2 bases, leaving 9 bases between the germline ends. CDR1 is SEHNR and CDR2 is FQNEAQ in the germline V gene (reference sequence). This CDR3 is 14 amino acids long. The CDR3 here is CASSLVSGPYEQYF. DNA of the CDR3: TGTGCCAGCAGCTTAGTGTCAGGCCCCTACGAGCAGTACTTC.

The chain links TRBV4-1 to TRBJ2-7, with unresolved D. V was clipped by 0 bases and J by 2 bases, with 11 bases between them. This CDR3 region has 15 residues. Germline CDR1 and CDR2: MGHRA and YSYEKL. The CDR3 DNA reads TGCGCCAGCAGCCAAGATAGAGGCAGAGCCTACGAGCAGTACTTC. It codes for CASSQDRGRAYEQYF.

The chain uses TRBV27 and TRBJ1-1; TRBD1 aligns across 10 bases. CDR3 length equals 17 residues. J was trimmed by 4 bases and V by 5 bases; bases with no gene match: 13. Per germline, CDR1 MNHEY and CDR2 SMNVEV (reference sequence). The CDR3 bases are TGTGCCAGCAGTCTGCAGGGGACAGGGGATGCGGCCACTGAAGCTTTCTTT. Translation gives CASSLQGTGDAATEAFF.

The chain has TRBV9 and TRBJ1-1; TRBD1 might be the D (5 bases). Germline-derived CDR1 and CDR2 are SGDLS and YYNGEE. The CDR3 is 18 residues long. The V gene lost 4 bases and the J gene lost 0 bases, with 22 bases spanning the gap. CDR3 residues: CASSKFTLGEGMNTEAFF. The CDR3 DNA reads as TGTGCCAGCAGCAAGTTTACCCTGGGTGAGGGGATGAACACTGAAGCTTTCTTT.

The gene calls are TRBV5-1 and TRBJ2-7; perhaps D is TRBD1 or TRBD2 (5 bases each). The CDR3 length is 14 residues. Germline CDR1 reads SGHRS; CDR2 reads YFSETQ. V dropped 7 bases and J dropped 3 bases, with 17 bases sitting between them. DNA of the CDR3: TGCGCCAGCCACGGGGCAGGAACGAGCTACGAGCAGTACTTC. Protein product: CASHGAGTSYEQYF.

The chain combines TRBV9 with TRBJ2-2, with D possibly called TRBD1 or TRBD2 (5 bases each). The CDR3 spans 18 residues. Looked up from germline, CDR1 is SGDLS and CDR2 is YYNGEE. The V end lost 4 bases, the J end lost 0 bases, and 19 bases lay between the germline ends. The CDR3 DNA reads TGTGCCAGCAGCTCGAACCGGGACGGAGGATCGAACACCGGGGAGCTGTTTTTT. It translates to CASSSNRDGGSNTGELFF.

This clone was counted a single time. The chain joins TRBV27 to TRBJ2-5; 8 positions match TRBD1. The DNA matches TRBJ2-7 better at its end, which makes the J call doubtful. The germline V gene has CDR1 MNHEY and CDR2 SMNVEV (reference sequence). The CDR3 has 14 amino acids. The CDR3 sequence is CASSTTDRVYEQYF. CDR3 in DNA: TGTGCCAGCAGTACCACGGACAGGGTTTACGAGCAGTACTTC.

V and J are TRBV7-8 and TRBJ2-7, with TRBD1 matching over 9 bases. CDR3 length equals 16 residues. Germline V gene sequence: CDR1 SGHVS, CDR2 FQNEAQ. J lost 3 bases, V lost 4 bases, and 10 bases had no gene match. The CDR3 DNA follows: TGTGCCAGCAGCTCCGTCACCGGGACAGGGTTCTACGAGCAGTACTTC. Encoded protein: CASSSVTGTGFYEQYF. Supplemented by reference TRBV7-8 and TRBJ2-7, the full variable domain reads GAGVSQSPRYKVAKRGQDVALRCDPISGHVSLFWYQQALGQGPEFLTYFQNEAQLDKSGLPSDRFFAERPEGSVSTLKIQRTQQEDSAVYLCASSSVTGTGFYEQYFGPGTRLTVT.

The sample holds a few counts of this clone. The CDR3 DNA reads as TGTGCCAGCAGCTCCAGGGGGACCGAGACCCAGTACTTC. It translates to CASSSRGTETQYF. This chain uses TRBV7-9 with TRBJ2-5, with 7 positions matching TRBD1. The CDR3 contains 13 residues. J was trimmed by 5 bases and V by 4 bases; bases with no gene match: 4. Germline CDR1 SEHNR, CDR2 FQNEAQ (reference sequence).

The rearrangement links TRBV4-1 to TRBJ2-2; no clear D. This CDR3 has 13 residues. V was trimmed by 4 bases and J by 4 bases, leaving 7 bases between them. In germline, CDR1 is MGHRA, CDR2 YSYEKL. In DNA form, the CDR3 reads TGCGCCAGCAGCCTAGAATTCACCGGGGAGCTGTTTTTT. It specifies CASSLEFTGELFF.

V gene TRBV27 combines with J gene TRBJ1-1, with 10 bases aligning to TRBD1. Germline V gene sequence: CDR1 MNHEY, CDR2 SMNVEV (reference sequence). CDR3 size: 17 residues. After removal of 5 bases from V and 3 bases from J, the junction contained 12 bases not matched to a gene. The CDR3 DNA sequence: TGTGCCAGCAGTATACGACAGGGGGCTCCGACAGACACTGAAGCTTTCTTT. Translating gives CASSIRQGAPTDTEAFF.

This chain joins TRBV4-1 and TRBJ1-2; TRBD1 aligns across 9 bases. The CDR3 length is 16 residues. Germline CDR1 MGHRA, CDR2 YSYEKL. J lost 6 bases, V lost 2 bases, and 10 bases had no gene match. CDR3 nucleotide sequence: TGCGCCAGCAGCCAATTGCCGGGACAGGGAAACGATGGCTACACCTTC. It yields the protein CASSQLPGQGNDGYTF.

The chain employs TRBV9 and TRBJ2-1; maybe TRBD1 (6 bases). CDR3 size: 12 residues. CDR1 is SGDLS and CDR2 is YYNGEE in the germline V gene. V lost 2 bases and J lost 7, with 7 bases in between. The DNA for the CDR3 is TGTGCCAGCAGCGTGCAGGGGAATGAGCAGTTCTTC. Translated: CASSVQGNEQFF.

V and J are TRBV9 and TRBJ1-3; TRBD1 matches at 7 bases. CDR3 length: 17 amino acids. The V gene's germline CDR1 is SGDLS and CDR2 YYNGEE. V lost 0 bases, J lost 0 bases, and 6 bases stayed unmatched. The CDR3 loop is CASSVDRQGRSGNTIYF. The CDR3 region has the DNA TGTGCCAGCAGCGTAGATCGACAGGGACGCTCTGGAAACACCATATATTTT.

The table lists this clone with a count of one. This chain connects TRBV27 to TRBJ2-3, with a possible D match to TRBD1 (6 bases). Germline V gene data show CDR1 as MNHEY and CDR2 as SMNVEV (reference sequence). Trimming stripped 8 bases from V and 0 bases from J, with 18 bases between. CDR3 length: 16 amino acids. The CDR3 DNA reads as TGTGCCAGCCGCGCCCCCGACAGGCCTAGCACAGATACGCAGTATTTT. It encodes CASRAPDRPSTDTQYF.

The rearrangement joins TRBV7-7 to TRBJ2-5; possibly TRBD1 for D (6 bases). The CDR3 is 13 residues long. CDR1 and CDR2 from the germline V gene are SSHAT and FNYEAQ (reference sequence). The germline V and J ends were trimmed by 5 bases and 3 bases, with 10 bases remaining between them. CDR3 coding DNA: TGTGCCAGCAGCCTACGGACAGAAGAGACCCAGTACTTC. Its protein is CASSLRTEETQYF.

The chain has TRBV14 and TRBJ2-2, with D possibly matching TRBD2 (5 bases). CDR3 size: 17 residues. CDR1 and CDR2 from the germline V gene are SGHDN and FVKESK. V lost 1 base and J 4 bases, leaving 16 bases between the germline ends. CDR3 in amino acids: CASSQVGGGVTTGELFF. The CDR3 DNA is TGTGCCAGCAGCCAAGTCGGAGGAGGAGTAACCACCGGGGAGCTGTTTTTT.

The chain couples TRBV27 to TRBJ2-7; possible D gene TRBD1, 5 bases. V lost 1 base and J 7 bases, leaving 14 bases between the germline ends. In germline, CDR1 is MNHEY, CDR2 SMNVEV (reference sequence). The CDR3 length is 14 residues. CDR3 residues: CASSLFERPGEQYF. DNA for the CDR3: TGTGCCAGCAGTTTATTCGAAAGGCCAGGGGAGCAGTACTTC.

Remarks on this clone: One end of the junction does not line up with germline, which may come from a read error. The chain uses TRBV5-4 and TRBJ2-1; TRBD2 agrees at 9 bases. CDR1 is SGHNT and CDR2 is YYREEE in the germline V gene (reference sequence). The CDR3 spans 15 residues. The CDR3 protein is CASSASGVDYNEQLF. The CDR3 region has the DNA TGTGCCAGCAGCGCTAGCGGGGTTGACTACAATGAGCAGCTCTTC.

The chain is built from TRBV11-2 and TRBJ2-2; TRBD1 might be the D (6 bases). The CDR3 loop spans 14 amino acids. CDR1 is SGHAT and CDR2 is FQNNGV in the germline V gene. Trimming cost V 5 bases and J 4 bases, with 11 bases left between them. The CDR3 DNA sequence: TGTGCCAGCAGCGTCGACAGGTCCACCGGGGAGCTGTTTTTT. Protein: CASSVDRSTGELFF.

The V gene is TRBV7-9, the J gene TRBJ1-1, with a tentative D call TRBD1 (5 bases). The CDR3 length is 14 residues. CDR1 and CDR2 (germline): SEHNR, FQNEAQ (reference sequence). Deletions cut 5 bases from V and 4 bases from J, with 14 bases between. The CDR3 reads CASSRTAGTTEAFF. CDR3 nucleotides: TGTGCCAGCAGCCGCACGGCGGGGACCACTGAAGCTTTCTTT.

The chain has TRBV29-1 and TRBJ2-5; possibly TRBD2 for D (5 bases). The J call may be incorrect, as the DNA end agrees better with TRBJ2-7. The CDR3 length is 15 residues. Germline CDR1 SQVTM, CDR2 ANQGSEA. CDR3 protein: CSVEMDFGGSYEQYF. DNA for the CDR3: TGCAGCGTTGAAATGGACTTCGGTGGTTCCTACGAGCAGTACTTC.

The chain carries TRBV29-1 and TRBJ2-1; no reliable D call. The germline gives CDR1 SQVTM, CDR2 ANQGSEA. CDR3 length: 15 amino acids. Trimming stripped 1 base from V and 0 bases from J, with 10 bases between. CDR3 in amino acids: CSVEGSPSSYNEQFF. DNA for the CDR3: TGCAGCGTTGAAGGGTCTCCTAGCTCCTACAATGAGCAGTTCTTC.

The CDR3 DNA reads as TGTGCCAGCAGTTTACGCGGGATTCTAGCCAAAAACATTCAGTACTTC. As protein: CASSLRGILAKNIQYF. The gene calls are TRBV27 and TRBJ2-4, with D possibly TRBD2 on 6 matching bases. This CDR3 spans 16 amino acids. Between the trimmed V and J ends, which lost 2 bases and 0 bases, there was a span of 11 bases. Germline assignment: CDR1 MNHEY and CDR2 SMNVEV (reference sequence).